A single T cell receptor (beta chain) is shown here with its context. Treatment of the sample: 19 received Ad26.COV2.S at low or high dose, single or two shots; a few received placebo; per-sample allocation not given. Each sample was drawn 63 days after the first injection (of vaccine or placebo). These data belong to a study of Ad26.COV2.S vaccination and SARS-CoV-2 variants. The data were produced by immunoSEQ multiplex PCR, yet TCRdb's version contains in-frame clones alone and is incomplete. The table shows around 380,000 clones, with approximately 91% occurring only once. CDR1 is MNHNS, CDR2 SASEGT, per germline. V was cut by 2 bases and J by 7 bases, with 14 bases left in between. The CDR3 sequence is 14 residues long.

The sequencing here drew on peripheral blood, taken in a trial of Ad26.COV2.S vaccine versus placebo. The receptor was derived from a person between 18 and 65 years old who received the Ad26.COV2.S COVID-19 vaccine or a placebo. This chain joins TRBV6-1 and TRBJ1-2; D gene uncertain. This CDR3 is CASSEYGQDRGYTF. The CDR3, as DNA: TGTGCCAGCAGTGAATACGGCCAGGATCGTGGCTACACCTTC.